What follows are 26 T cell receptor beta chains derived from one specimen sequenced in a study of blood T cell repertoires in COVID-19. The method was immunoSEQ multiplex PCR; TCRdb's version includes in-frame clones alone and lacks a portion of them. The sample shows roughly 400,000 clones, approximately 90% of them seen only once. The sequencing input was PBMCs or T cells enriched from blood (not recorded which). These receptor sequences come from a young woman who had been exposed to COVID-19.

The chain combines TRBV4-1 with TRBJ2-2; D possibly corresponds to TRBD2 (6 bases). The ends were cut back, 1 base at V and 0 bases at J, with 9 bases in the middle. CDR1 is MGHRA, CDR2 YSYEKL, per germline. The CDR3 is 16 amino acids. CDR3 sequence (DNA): TGCGCCAGCAGCCAAGGGGGGACTGCGAACACCGGGGAGCTGTTTTTT. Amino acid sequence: CASSQGGTANTGELFF.

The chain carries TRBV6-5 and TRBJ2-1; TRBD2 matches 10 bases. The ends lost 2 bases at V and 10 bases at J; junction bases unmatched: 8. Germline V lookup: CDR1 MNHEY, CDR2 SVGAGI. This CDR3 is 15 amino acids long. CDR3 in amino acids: CASSYEGGSGREQFF. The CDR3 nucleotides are TGTGCCAGCAGTTACGAAGGGGGTAGCGGGAGGGAGCAGTTCTTC.

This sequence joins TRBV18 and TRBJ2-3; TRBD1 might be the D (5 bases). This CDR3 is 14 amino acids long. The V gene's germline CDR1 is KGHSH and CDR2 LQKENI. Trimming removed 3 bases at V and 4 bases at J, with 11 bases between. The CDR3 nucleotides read TGTGCCAGCTCACCCAGGGTCGAGGCAGATACGCAGTATTTT. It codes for CASSPRVEADTQYF.

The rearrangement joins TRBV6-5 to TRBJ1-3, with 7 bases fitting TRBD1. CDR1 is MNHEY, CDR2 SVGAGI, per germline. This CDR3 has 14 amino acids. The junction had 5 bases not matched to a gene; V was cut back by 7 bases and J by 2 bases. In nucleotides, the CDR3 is TGTGCCAGCACCGGAACAGGGGCTGGAAACACCATATATTTT. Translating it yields CASTGTGAGNTIYF.

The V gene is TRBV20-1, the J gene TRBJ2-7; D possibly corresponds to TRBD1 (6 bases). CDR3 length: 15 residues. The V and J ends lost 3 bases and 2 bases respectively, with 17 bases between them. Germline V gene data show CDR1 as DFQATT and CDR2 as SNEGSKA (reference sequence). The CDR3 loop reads CSASFRPGATYEQYF. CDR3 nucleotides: TGCAGTGCTAGTTTCAGGCCAGGGGCTACCTACGAGCAGTACTTC.

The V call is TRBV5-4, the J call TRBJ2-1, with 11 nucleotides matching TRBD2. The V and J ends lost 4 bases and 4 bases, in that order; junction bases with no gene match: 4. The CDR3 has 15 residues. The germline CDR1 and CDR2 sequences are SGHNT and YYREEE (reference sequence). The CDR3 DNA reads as TGTGCCAGCAGCCCGACTAGCGGGGCTTACAATGAGCAGTTCTTC. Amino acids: CASSPTSGAYNEQFF.

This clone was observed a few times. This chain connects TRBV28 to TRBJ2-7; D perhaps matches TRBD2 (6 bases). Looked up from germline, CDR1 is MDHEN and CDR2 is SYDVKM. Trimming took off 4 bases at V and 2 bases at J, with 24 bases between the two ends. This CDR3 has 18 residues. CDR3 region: CASSSSSLRASVAYEQYF. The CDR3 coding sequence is TGTGCCAGCAGTTCCTCCTCCCTAAGGGCTAGCGTGGCCTACGAGCAGTACTTC.

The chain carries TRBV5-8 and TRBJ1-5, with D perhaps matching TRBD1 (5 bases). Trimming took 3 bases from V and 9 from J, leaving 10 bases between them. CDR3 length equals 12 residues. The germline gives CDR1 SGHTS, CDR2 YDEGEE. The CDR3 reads CASSWGEGPQHF. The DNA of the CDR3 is TGTGCCAGCAGCTGGGGGGAAGGGCCCCAGCATTTT. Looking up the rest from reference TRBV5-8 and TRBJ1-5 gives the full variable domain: EAGVTQSPTHLIKTRGQQATLRCSPISGHTSVYWYQQALGLGLQFLLWYDEGEERNRGNFPPRFSGRQFPNYSSELNVNALELEDSALYLCASSWGEGPQHFGDGTRLSIL.

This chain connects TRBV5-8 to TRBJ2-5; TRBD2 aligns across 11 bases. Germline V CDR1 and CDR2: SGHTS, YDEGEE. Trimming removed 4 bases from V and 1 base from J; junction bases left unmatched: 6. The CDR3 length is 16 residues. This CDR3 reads CASSQGTSGTQETQYF. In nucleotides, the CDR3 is TGTGCCAGCAGCCAGGGGACTAGCGGTACCCAAGAGACCCAGTACTTC. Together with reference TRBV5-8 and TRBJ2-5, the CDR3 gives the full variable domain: EAGVTQSPTHLIKTRGQQATLRCSPISGHTSVYWYQQALGLGLQFLLWYDEGEERNRGNFPPRFSGRQFPNYSSELNVNALELEDSALYLCASSQGTSGTQETQYFGPGTRLLVL.

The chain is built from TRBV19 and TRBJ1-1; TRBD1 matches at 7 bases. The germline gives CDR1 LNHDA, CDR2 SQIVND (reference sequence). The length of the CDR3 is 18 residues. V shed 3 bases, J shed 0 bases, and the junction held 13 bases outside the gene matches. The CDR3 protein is CASSMGSWGQILNTEAFF. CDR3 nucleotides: TGTGCCAGTAGTATGGGGAGCTGGGGACAGATTTTGAACACTGAAGCTTTCTTT.

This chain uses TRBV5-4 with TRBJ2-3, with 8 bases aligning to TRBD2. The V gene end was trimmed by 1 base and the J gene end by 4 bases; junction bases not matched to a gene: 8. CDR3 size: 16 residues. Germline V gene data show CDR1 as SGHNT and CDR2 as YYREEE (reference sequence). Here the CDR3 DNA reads TGTGCCAGCAGCTTGCCCGGGACTAGGATCTCAGATACGCAGTATTTT. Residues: CASSLPGTRISDTQYF.

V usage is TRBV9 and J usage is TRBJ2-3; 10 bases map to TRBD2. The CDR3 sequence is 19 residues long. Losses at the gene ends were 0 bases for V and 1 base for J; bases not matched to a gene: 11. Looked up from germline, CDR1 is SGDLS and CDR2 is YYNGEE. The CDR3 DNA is TGTGCCAGCAGCGTAGAACCACAGATAGCGGGAGGTCGCACAGATACGCAGTATTTT. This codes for CASSVEPQIAGGRTDTQYF.

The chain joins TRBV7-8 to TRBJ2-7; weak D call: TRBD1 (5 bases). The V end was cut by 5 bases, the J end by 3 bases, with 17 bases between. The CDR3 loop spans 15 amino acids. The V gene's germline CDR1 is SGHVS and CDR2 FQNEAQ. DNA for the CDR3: TGTGCCAGCAGCCCCCGCAGGAGCAGGGACTACGAGCAGTACTTC. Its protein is CASSPRRSRDYEQYF.

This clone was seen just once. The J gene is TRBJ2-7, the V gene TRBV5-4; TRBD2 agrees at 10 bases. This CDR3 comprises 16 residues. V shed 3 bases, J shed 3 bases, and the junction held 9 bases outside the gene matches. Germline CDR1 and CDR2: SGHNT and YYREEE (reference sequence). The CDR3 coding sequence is TGTGCCAGCAGCTCGTCGCCTAGCGGGAGCTTCTACGAGCAGTACTTC. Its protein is CASSSSPSGSFYEQYF.

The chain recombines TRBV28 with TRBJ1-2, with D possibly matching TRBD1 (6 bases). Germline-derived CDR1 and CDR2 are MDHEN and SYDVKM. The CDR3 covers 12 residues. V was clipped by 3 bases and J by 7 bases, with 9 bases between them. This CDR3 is CASSFRRGGYTF. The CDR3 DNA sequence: TGTGCCAGCAGTTTCCGCAGGGGTGGCTACACCTTC.

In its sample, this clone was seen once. For the CDR3, the DNA is TGTGCCAGCAGCTTCGGACAGTTAACAGATACGCAGTATTTT. Protein sequence: CASSFGQLTDTQYF. This chain joins TRBV5-5 and TRBJ2-3, with D tentatively TRBD1 (6 bases). The CDR3 is 14 amino acids. Trimming removed 2 bases from V and 3 bases from J, with 10 bases in between. Germline lookup yields CDR1 SGHKS and CDR2 YYEKEE (reference sequence). Based on the CDR3 plus reference TRBV5-5 and TRBJ2-3, the full variable domain is DAGVTQSPTHLIKTRGQQVTLRCSPISGHKSVSWYQQVLGQGPQFIFQYYEKEERGRGNFPDRFSARQFPNYSSELNVNALLLGDSALYLCASSFGQLTDTQYFGPGTRLTVL.

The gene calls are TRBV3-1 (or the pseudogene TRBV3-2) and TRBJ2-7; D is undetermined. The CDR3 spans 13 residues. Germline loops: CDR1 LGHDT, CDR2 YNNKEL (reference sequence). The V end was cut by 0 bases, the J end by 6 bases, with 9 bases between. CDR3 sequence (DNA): TGTGCCAGCAGCCAAGATCCAGGTTTCGAGCAGTACTTC. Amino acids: CASSQDPGFEQYF.

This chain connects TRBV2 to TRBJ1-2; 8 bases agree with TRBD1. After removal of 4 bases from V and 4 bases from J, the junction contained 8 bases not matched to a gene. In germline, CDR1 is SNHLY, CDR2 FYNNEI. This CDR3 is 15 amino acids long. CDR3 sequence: CASSAPRDRIYGYTF. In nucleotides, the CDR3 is TGTGCCAGCAGTGCTCCCCGGGACAGGATCTATGGCTACACCTTC.

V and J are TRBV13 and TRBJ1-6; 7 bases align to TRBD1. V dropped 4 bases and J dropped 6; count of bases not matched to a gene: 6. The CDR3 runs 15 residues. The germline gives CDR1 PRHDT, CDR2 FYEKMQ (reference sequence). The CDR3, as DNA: TGTGCCAGCAGCTCCCGGGACAGCAGTAATTCACCCCTCCACTTT. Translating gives CASSSRDSSNSPLHF.

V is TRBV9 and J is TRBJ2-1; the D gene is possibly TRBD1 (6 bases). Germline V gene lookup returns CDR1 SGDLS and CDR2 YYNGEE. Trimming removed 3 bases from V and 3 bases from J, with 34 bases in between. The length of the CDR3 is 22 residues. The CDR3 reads CASSARIPGTSLTSVDYNEQFF. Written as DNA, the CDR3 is TGTGCCAGCAGCGCCCGTATTCCAGGGACAAGTTTAACTAGTGTGGACTACAATGAGCAGTTCTTC.

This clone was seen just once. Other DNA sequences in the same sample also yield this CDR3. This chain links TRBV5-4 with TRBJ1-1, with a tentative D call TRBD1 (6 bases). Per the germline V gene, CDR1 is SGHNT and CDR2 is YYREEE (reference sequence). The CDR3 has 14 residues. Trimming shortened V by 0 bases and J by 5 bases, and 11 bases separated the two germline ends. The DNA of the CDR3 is TGTGCCAGCAGCTTGGACAGGGAAGGTACTGAAGCTTTCTTT. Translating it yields CASSLDREGTEAFF.

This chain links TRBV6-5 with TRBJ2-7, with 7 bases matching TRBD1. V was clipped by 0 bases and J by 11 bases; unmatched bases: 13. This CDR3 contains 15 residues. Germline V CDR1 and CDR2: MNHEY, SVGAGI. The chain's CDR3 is CASSYSTGRGTDEYF. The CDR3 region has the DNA TGTGCCAGCAGTTACTCGACGGGCAGGGGGACGGATGAGTACTTC.

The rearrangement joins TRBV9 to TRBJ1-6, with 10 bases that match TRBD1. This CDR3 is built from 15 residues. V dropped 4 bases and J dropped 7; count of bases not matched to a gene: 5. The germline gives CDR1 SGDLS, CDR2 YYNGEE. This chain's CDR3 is CASSPQTGGNSPLHF. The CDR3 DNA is TGTGCCAGCAGCCCCCAGACAGGGGGCAATTCACCCCTCCACTTT.

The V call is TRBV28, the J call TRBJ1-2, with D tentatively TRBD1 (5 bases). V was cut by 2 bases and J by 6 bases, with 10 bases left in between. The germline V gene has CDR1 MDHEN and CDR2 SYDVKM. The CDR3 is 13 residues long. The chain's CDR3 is CASSLSQGNGYTF. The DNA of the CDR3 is TGTGCCAGCAGTTTAAGCCAGGGAAATGGCTACACCTTC.

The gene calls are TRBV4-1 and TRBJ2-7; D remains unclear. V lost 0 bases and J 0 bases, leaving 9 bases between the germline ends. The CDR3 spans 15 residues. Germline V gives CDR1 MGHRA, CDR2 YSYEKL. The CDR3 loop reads CASSQDRSPSYEQYF. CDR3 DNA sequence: TGCGCCAGCAGCCAAGATCGGAGCCCCTCCTACGAGCAGTACTTC.

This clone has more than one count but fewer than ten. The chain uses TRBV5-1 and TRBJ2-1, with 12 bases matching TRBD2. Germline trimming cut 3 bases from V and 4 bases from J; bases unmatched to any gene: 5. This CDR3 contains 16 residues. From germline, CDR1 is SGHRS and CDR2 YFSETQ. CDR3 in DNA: TGCGCCAGCAGCTCCACTAGCGGGGGGCAATACAATGAGCAGTTCTTC. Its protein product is CASSSTSGGQYNEQFF.